These 17 T cell receptor beta chains were sequenced from one sample in a study of Graves' ophthalmopathy and Graves' hyperthyroidism. RNA transcripts provided the template for amplifying TCR beta CDR3 regions. First-round RT-PCR employed HTBI primers, with a second-round multiplex PCR after it. TCRdb re-analysed the multiplex PCR reads in MiXCR, keeping a single row per CDR3 protein. The sample shows about 700,000 distinct CDR3 sequences, around 40% of them seen only once. Sequenced input: peripheral blood. These receptor sequences come from an adult man with Graves' ophthalmopathy.

This clonotype was seen a handful of times. The chain is built from TRBV9 and TRBJ1-1, with 9 nucleotides matching TRBD1. Trimming removed 4 bases from V and 11 bases from J; junction bases left unmatched: 9. The CDR3 has 13 amino acids. Germline V gene lookup returns CDR1 SGDLS and CDR2 YYNGEE. The CDR3 DNA follows: TGTGCCAGCAGCAAGGGACAGGGAGGAGGTGCTTTCTTT. This codes for CASSKGQGGGAFF.

A note on this clonotype: An end of the junction differs from the germline gene, which may be a read error. The chain employs TRBV7-9 and TRBJ1-4; weak D call: TRBD1 (5 bases). CDR3 size: 15 residues. Germline CDR1 and CDR2: SEHNR and FQNEAQ (reference sequence). The CDR3 loop reads CASSSGTARFGALFF. CDR3 DNA: TGCGCCAGCAGCTCAGGGACGGCCCGGTTTGGGGCACTGTTTTTT.

V usage is TRBV2 and J usage is TRBJ1-6; 9 bases fit TRBD1. V lost 6 bases to trimming and J lost 9 bases; unmatched junction nucleotides: 21. The V gene's germline CDR1 is SNHLY and CDR2 FYNNEI. The CDR3 spans 19 residues. CDR3: CASSQDLGGAGQGSSPLHF. The CDR3 DNA sequence: TGTGCCAGCAGCCAAGACTTGGGGGGCGCGGGACAGGGTAGTTCACCCCTCCACTTT.

This clonotype was seen a few times. The chain's CDR3 is CASTSPGRPEKLFF. The CDR3 DNA reads TGTGCCAGCACCTCCCCCGGGCGACCTGAAAAACTGTTTTTT. V is TRBV7-9 and J is TRBJ1-4; no clear D gene. Trimming removed 7 bases from V and 7 bases from J, with 16 bases in between. Germline lookup yields CDR1 SEHNR and CDR2 FQNEAQ (reference sequence). The CDR3 length is 14 residues. Full variable domain (outside the CDR3, taken from reference TRBV7-9 and TRBJ1-4): DTGVSQNPRHKITKRGQNVTFRCDPISEHNRLYWYRQTLGQGPEFLTYFQNEAQLEKSRLLSDRFSAERPKGSFSTLEIQRTEQGDSAMYLCASTSPGRPEKLFFGSGTQLSVL.

Written as DNA, the CDR3 is TGTGCCAGCAGCCAAGCCCGGACAGGATCAGACACCGGGGAGCTGTTTTTT. It translates to CASSQARTGSDTGELFF. The chain links TRBV4-2 to TRBJ2-2; 7 bases align to TRBD1. In germline, CDR1 is LGHNA, CDR2 YNFKEQ. The CDR3 totals 17 residues. The ends lost 1 base at V and 3 bases at J; junction bases unmatched: 8.

In this sample, this clonotype turned up once. V gene TRBV11-1 combines with J gene TRBJ2-2; TRBD1 aligns across 8 bases. V was pared by 7 bases and J by 3 bases, with 4 bases of the junction left unmatched. The germline V gene encodes CDR1 SGHAT and CDR2 FQDESV (reference sequence). The CDR3 consists of 14 residues. CDR3 protein: CASNLQGDTGELFF. The CDR3 nucleotides are TGTGCCAGCAACCTACAGGGGGACACCGGGGAGCTGTTTTTT.

This clonotype has just one count. V gene TRBV5-1 combines with J gene TRBJ2-7, with D possibly being TRBD2 (6 bases). The CDR3 contains 15 residues. The V gene's germline CDR1 is SGHRS and CDR2 YFSETQ. Trimming stripped 0 bases from V and 6 bases from J, with 16 bases between. The CDR3 DNA follows: TGCGCCAGCAGCTTGGACGGAGGGAGGACCTTCGAGCAGTACTTC. The encoded protein is CASSLDGGRTFEQYF.

This chain joins TRBV11-2 and TRBJ2-7; TRBD1 aligns across 10 bases. V lost 10 bases, J lost 6 bases, and 12 bases stayed unmatched. This CDR3 is 14 amino acids long. Looked up from germline, CDR1 is SGHAT and CDR2 is FQNNGV. CDR3: CAISAGTGAAEQYF. DNA for the CDR3: TGTGCCATCAGTGCCGGGACAGGGGCCGCCGAGCAGTACTTC.

The chain couples TRBV6-5 to TRBJ2-5; D is perhaps TRBD2 (6 bases). Germline V gives CDR1 MNHEY, CDR2 SVGAGI. CDR3 length: 15 amino acids. The V gene lost 6 bases and the J gene lost 1 base, with 15 bases spanning the gap. The CDR3 reads CASRTAGTVQETQYF. The CDR3 nucleotides are TGTGCCAGCAGAACGGCCGGGACTGTCCAAGAGACCCAGTACTTC.

This clonotype was seen a few times. The chain is built from TRBV6-5 and TRBJ1-1; D call uncertain. Between the trimmed V and J ends, which lost 2 bases and 4 bases, there was a span of 2 bases. This CDR3 region has 11 residues. The germline gives CDR1 MNHEY, CDR2 SVGAGI. The CDR3 region has the DNA TGTGCCAGCAGTTACCGCACTGAAGCTTTCTTT. It encodes CASSYRTEAFF.

This clonotype has more than one count but fewer than ten. V gene TRBV5-6 combines with J gene TRBJ2-7; D unclear. This CDR3 contains 15 residues. V was cut by 1 base and J by 0 bases, with 11 bases left in between. The germline V gene encodes CDR1 SGHDT and CDR2 YYEEEE. CDR3 nucleotides: TGTGCCAGCAGCTTGCAGCGACTGAGCTCCTACGAGCAGTACTTC. This translates into CASSLQRLSSYEQYF.

The rearrangement links TRBV7-9 to TRBJ1-4; 7 bases fit TRBD1. Germline V gene data show CDR1 as SEHNR and CDR2 as FQNEAQ (reference sequence). V gave up 4 bases and J gave up 5 bases; unmatched junction bases: 7. The CDR3 loop spans 15 amino acids. The CDR3 is CASSWGTEVNEKLFF. As DNA, the CDR3 is TGTGCCAGCAGCTGGGGGACAGAGGTCAATGAAAAACTGTTTTTT.

This clonotype was seen a single time. The chain joins TRBV29-1 to TRBJ1-2; the match to TRBD1 covers 10 bases. The CDR3 totals 13 residues. J was trimmed by 2 bases and V by 6 bases; bases with no gene match: 3. CDR1 is SQVTM, CDR2 ANQGSEA, per germline. Here the CDR3 reads CSVRGQGNYGYTF. The CDR3, as DNA: TGCAGCGTACGGGGACAGGGGAACTATGGCTACACCTTC. The full variable domain, completed using reference TRBV29-1 and TRBJ1-2, is SAVISQKPSRDICQRGTSLTIQCQVDSQVTMMFWYRQQPGQSLTLIATANQGSEATYESGFVIDKFPISRPNLTFSTLTVSNMSPEDSSIYLCSVRGQGNYGYTFGSGTRLTVV.

For the CDR3, the DNA is TGCGCCAGCAGCCAAGATCGCACTAGCGGGACGGTAGGCGGGGAGCTGTTTTTT. Translation gives CASSQDRTSGTVGGELFF. The J gene is TRBJ2-2, the V gene TRBV4-3, with 10 bases fitting TRBD2. The CDR3 runs 18 residues. The junction had 11 bases not matched to a gene; V was cut back by 0 bases and J by 7 bases. Germline values: CDR1 LGHNA, CDR2 YSLEER.

In this sample, this clonotype turned up many times. The rearrangement uses TRBV6-1 and TRBJ2-7; tentative D call: TRBD1 (5 bases). Germline V gene lookup returns CDR1 MNHNS and CDR2 SASEGT. Trimming removed 8 bases at V and 2 bases at J, with 10 bases between. The CDR3 is 12 residues long. The CDR3 protein is CASVGQTYEQYF. The CDR3 coding sequence is TGTGCCAGCGTGGGGCAGACCTACGAGCAGTACTTC.

This clonotype was observed a handful of times. V gene TRBV2 combines with J gene TRBJ1-2, with D hard to call. Germline-derived CDR1 and CDR2 are SNHLY and FYNNEI. This CDR3 region has 13 residues. V lost 6 bases and J 2 bases, leaving 10 bases between the germline ends. The CDR3 region is CASRLTPNYGYTF. In nucleotides, the CDR3 is TGTGCCAGCAGACTGACACCCAACTATGGCTACACCTTC. The full variable domain, in which reference TRBV2 and TRBJ1-2 provide the parts outside the CDR3, is EPEVTQTPSHQVTQMGQEVILRCVPISNHLYFYWYRQILGQKVEFLVSFYNNEISEKSEIFDDQFSVERPDGSNFTLKIRSTKLEDSAMYFCASRLTPNYGYTFGSGTRLTVV.

This sequence joins TRBV29-1 and TRBJ1-2; a weak D match, TRBD1 (5 bases). The CDR3 spans 11 residues. V dropped 8 bases and J dropped 1 base, with 8 bases sitting between them. In germline, CDR1 is SQVTM, CDR2 ANQGSEA. CDR3 in DNA: TGCAGCTTGGGGGGTAACTATGGCTACACCTTC. It translates to CSLGGNYGYTF.